These 10 T cell receptor beta chains were all obtained from the same sample, sequenced in a study of blood T cell repertoires in COVID-19. The data were produced by immunoSEQ multiplex PCR, yet TCRdb's version contains in-frame clones alone and is incomplete. The sample records about 290,000 clones, about 82% being singletons. Sequencing used peripheral blood. The receptors derive from a woman in her 50s with active or convalescent COVID-19.

The table lists this clone with a few counts. The chain uses TRBV7-9 and TRBJ1-6, with D uncertain. CDR1 and CDR2 (germline): SEHNR, FQNEAQ (reference sequence). Trimming removed 3 bases at V and 8 bases at J, with 11 bases between. CDR3 length: 14 residues. The CDR3 spells CASSFSRRDSPLHF. For the CDR3, the DNA is TGTGCCAGCAGCTTCAGCAGGCGTGATTCACCCCTCCACTTT.

This chain joins TRBV10-3 and TRBJ2-2, with 11 bases identical to TRBD1. The junction had 17 bases not matched to a gene; V was cut back by 7 bases and J by 4 bases. Germline CDR1 reads ENHRY; CDR2 reads SYGVKD. CDR3 length: 19 residues. The CDR3 here is CAITKPGTGGLEGTGELFF. CDR3 bases: TGTGCCATCACTAAACCCGGGACAGGGGGGTTAGAGGGCACCGGGGAGCTGTTTTTT.

The chain joins TRBV10-1 to TRBJ2-3; 12 bases are shared with TRBD2. The V segment lost 5 bases and the J segment 5 bases; nucleotides outside the gene matches: 5. Germline V gene data show CDR1 as WNHNN and CDR2 as SYGVQD (reference sequence). The CDR3 length is 15 residues. The CDR3 coding sequence is TGCGCCAGCAGTCAGACTAGCGGGAGTTTAGATACGCAGTATTTT. Translating it yields CASSQTSGSLDTQYF.

The rearrangement links TRBV7-8 to TRBJ2-7; TRBD2 matches at 7 bases. J gave up 6 bases and V 2 bases, and 4 bases lay outside the gene matches. This CDR3 contains 13 residues. Germline V gives CDR1 SGHVS, CDR2 FQNEAQ. CDR3 protein: CASSLRRGSEQYF. CDR3 DNA sequence: TGTGCCAGCAGCTTAAGGCGGGGGAGCGAGCAGTACTTC.

This clone was detected a few times. The chain combines TRBV28 with TRBJ1-2; 8 bases line up with TRBD1. The CDR3 contains 14 residues. V lost 5 bases and J lost 5; bases outside the gene matches: 7. Germline V gene data show CDR1 as MDHEN and CDR2 as SYDVKM. CDR3 sequence reads: CASSLGQGVYGYTF. The CDR3 DNA reads as TGTGCCAGCAGTCTAGGACAGGGAGTTTATGGCTACACCTTC.

The chain uses TRBV29-1 and TRBJ2-1; 7 positions match TRBD2. CDR3 length equals 15 residues. Looked up from germline, CDR1 is SQVTM and CDR2 is ANQGSEA. Germline trimming cut 2 bases from V and 2 bases from J; bases unmatched to any gene: 6. The CDR3 region has the DNA TGCAGCGTTGAATGGCTAGCGGATACCTACAATGAGCAGTTCTTC. It is translated as CSVEWLADTYNEQFF.

This sequence joins TRBV7-9 and TRBJ2-7; perhaps TRBD1 as D (5 bases). The V gene lost 1 base and the J gene lost 1 base, with 11 bases spanning the gap. The CDR3 loop spans 15 amino acids. CDR1 is SEHNR and CDR2 is FQNEAQ in the germline V gene (reference sequence). This chain's CDR3 is CASSLVSGRSYEQYF. CDR3 in DNA: TGTGCCAGCAGCTTAGTGTCAGGGCGGTCCTACGAGCAGTACTTC.

V gene TRBV19 combines with J gene TRBJ2-7; D remains ambiguous. In germline, CDR1 is LNHDA, CDR2 SQIVND (reference sequence). V lost 1 base to trimming and J lost 5 bases, with 18 bases between them. This CDR3 has 16 residues. This chain's CDR3 is CASSIVARSPPDEQYF. CDR3 DNA: TGTGCCAGTAGTATAGTGGCCCGGAGCCCCCCTGACGAGCAGTACTTC.

This chain uses TRBV6-5 with TRBJ1-2, with D maybe TRBD1 (5 bases). Germline V gives CDR1 MNHEY, CDR2 SVGAGI. The CDR3 length is 16 residues. Trimming stripped 1 base from V and 0 bases from J, with 12 bases between. CDR3 DNA: TGTGCCAGCAGTTACTTATTTCGGGGGTCTAACTATGGCTACACCTTC. Protein sequence: CASSYLFRGSNYGYTF.

The rearrangement uses TRBV9 and TRBJ2-1, with 14 bases lining up with TRBD2. With V trimmed by 3 bases and J by 6 bases, 8 bases remained unmatched. Per the germline V gene, CDR1 is SGDLS and CDR2 is YYNGEE. CDR3 length: 17 amino acids. The CDR3 DNA sequence: TGTGCCAGCAGCGCCGCTGGACTAGCGGGAGGAGGCAATGAGCAGTTCTTC. Translating gives CASSAAGLAGGGNEQFF.